This passage covers 3 T cell receptor beta chains from one sample sequenced in a study of beta chain features in type 1 diabetes. Antigens for these TCRs are unknown. cDNA synthesis used the whole RNA isolate, giving expressed TCRB sequences. Profiled with immunoSEQ multiplex PCR; TCRdb holds only in-frame clones, not every one. The table includes over 120,000 clones, about 13% detected once. Findings and limits, study-wide: Shorter TCRB CDR3s, moderately but significantly so, were found in Type 1 diabetes patients in all four CD4+ subsets.

Material for sequencing was central memory CD4+ T cells from blood. The receptors come from a man younger than 35 with type 1 diabetes.

This clone was seen only a few times. The V and J genes are TRBV5-1 and TRBJ2-7, with TRBD1 as a possible D gene (5 bases). The germline V gene has CDR1 SGHRS and CDR2 YFSETQ. The CDR3 has 15 residues. Trimming pared 5 bases from V and 2 bases from J, leaving 17 bases between. CDR3 sequence reads: CASRIRTDTTYEQYF. The CDR3 region has the DNA TGCGCCAGCAGGATTAGGACGGACACCACCTACGAGCAGTACTTC.

Only a few counts were recorded for this clone. This rearrangement joins TRBV27 to TRBJ2-1; a weak D match, TRBD1 (6 bases). The CDR3 sequence is 15 residues long. V lost 1 base and J lost 4, with 11 bases in between. CDR1 is MNHEY, CDR2 SMNVEV, per germline (reference sequence). The CDR3 region has the DNA TGTGCCAGCAGTTTATTCCAGGGGTCGTACAATGAGCAGTTCTTC. Translating gives CASSLFQGSYNEQFF.

The rearrangement joins TRBV14 to TRBJ2-2; D remains ambiguous. The germline V gene has CDR1 SGHDN and CDR2 FVKESK. This CDR3 is built from 11 residues. V was clipped by 6 bases and J by 8 bases, with 7 bases between them. In DNA, the CDR3 is TGTGCCAGCAGAAGCACGGGGGAGCTGTTTTTT. It specifies CASRSTGELFF.